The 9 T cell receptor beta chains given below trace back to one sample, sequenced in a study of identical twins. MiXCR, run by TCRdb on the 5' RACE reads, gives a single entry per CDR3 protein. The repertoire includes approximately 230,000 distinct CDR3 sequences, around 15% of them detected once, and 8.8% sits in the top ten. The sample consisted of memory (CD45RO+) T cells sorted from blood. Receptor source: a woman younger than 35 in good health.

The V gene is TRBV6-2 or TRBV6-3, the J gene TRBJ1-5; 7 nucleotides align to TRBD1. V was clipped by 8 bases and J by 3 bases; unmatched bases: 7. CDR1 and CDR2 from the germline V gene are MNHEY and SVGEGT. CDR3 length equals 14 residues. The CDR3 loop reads CASRTGAFNQPQHF. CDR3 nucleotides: TGTGCCAGCCGAACAGGGGCATTCAATCAGCCCCAGCATTTT.

CDR3 bases: TGTGCCAGCAGCTCCCCCGCGGGGGCACATGTTGGTGAAGCTTTCTTT. Encoded protein: CASSSPAGAHVGEAFF. The rearrangement uses TRBV11-3 and TRBJ1-1, with a tentative D call TRBD1 (6 bases). The CDR3 is made up of 16 amino acids. V was trimmed by 4 bases and J by 7 bases, leaving 22 bases between them. Germline loops: CDR1 SGHNT, CDR2 YENEEA.

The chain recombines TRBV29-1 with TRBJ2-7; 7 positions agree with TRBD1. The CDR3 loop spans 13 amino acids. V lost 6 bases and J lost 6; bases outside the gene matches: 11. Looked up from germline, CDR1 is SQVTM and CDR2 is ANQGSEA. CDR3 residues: CSVYRGSKREQYF. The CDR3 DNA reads TGCAGCGTATACAGGGGCTCGAAGCGCGAGCAGTACTTC.

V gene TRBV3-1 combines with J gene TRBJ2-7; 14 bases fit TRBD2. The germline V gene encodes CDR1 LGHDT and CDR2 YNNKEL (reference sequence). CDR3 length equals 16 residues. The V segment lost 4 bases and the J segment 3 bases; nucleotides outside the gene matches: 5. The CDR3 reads CASSRTTSGRGYEQYF. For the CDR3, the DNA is TGTGCCAGCAGCCGGACGACTAGCGGGAGGGGCTACGAGCAGTACTTC.

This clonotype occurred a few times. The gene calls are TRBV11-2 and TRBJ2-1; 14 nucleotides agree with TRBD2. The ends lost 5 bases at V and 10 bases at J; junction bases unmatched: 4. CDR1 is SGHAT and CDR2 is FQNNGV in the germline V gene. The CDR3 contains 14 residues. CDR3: CASSRLAGGREQFF. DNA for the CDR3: TGTGCCAGCAGCCGACTAGCGGGAGGGCGGGAGCAGTTCTTC.

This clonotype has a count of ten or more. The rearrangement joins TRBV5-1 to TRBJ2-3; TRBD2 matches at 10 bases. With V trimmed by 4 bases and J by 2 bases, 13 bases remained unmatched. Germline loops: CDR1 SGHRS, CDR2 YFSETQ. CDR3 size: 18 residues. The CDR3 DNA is TGCGCCAGCAGCACCACTAGCGGGGTAAAGACCCACACAGATACGCAGTATTTT. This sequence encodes CASSTTSGVKTHTDTQYF.

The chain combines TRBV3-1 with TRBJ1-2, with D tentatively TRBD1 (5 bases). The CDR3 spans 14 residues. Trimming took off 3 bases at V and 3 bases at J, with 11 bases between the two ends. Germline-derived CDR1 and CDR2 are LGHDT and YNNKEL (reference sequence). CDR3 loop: CASSQYSRDYGYTF. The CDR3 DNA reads TGTGCCAGCAGCCAGTACTCCAGGGACTATGGCTACACCTTC.

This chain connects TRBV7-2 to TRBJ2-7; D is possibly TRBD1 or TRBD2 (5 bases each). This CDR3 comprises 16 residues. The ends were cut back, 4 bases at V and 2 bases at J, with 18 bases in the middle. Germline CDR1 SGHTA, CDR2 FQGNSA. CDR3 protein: CASSSTGASGTYEQYF. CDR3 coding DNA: TGTGCCAGCAGCTCCACTGGGGCAAGCGGAACCTACGAGCAGTACTTC.

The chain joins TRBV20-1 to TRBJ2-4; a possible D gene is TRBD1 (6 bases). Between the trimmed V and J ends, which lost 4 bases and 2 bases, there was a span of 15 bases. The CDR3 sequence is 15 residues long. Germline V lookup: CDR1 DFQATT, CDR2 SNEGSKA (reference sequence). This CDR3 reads CSAKSGVLTKNIQYF. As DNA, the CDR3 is TGCAGTGCTAAGTCAGGGGTCTTAACCAAAAACATTCAGTACTTC.